This TCR beta chain originates from a study of read filtering for tumor transcriptome and immune sequencing. General study points: RNA-seq captured clonotypes less deeply and reliably than IR-seq.

This library used roughly 400 ng RNA and molecular barcoded adaptors spanning alpha/delta and beta/gamma chains. TCRdb re-derived calls from the reads in MiXCR, one entry per CDR3 protein. The repertoire holds about 38,000 distinct CDR3 sequences, with roughly 15% as singletons. This clonotype has ten or more counts. The antigen remains unidentified. CDR1 and CDR2 from the germline V gene are SGHAT and FQNNGV. V was clipped by 4 bases and J by 3 bases; unmatched bases: 5. CDR3 size: 14 residues. The gene calls are TRBV11-2 and TRBJ2-5; TRBD1 agrees at 7 bases. The source is a donor at least 40 years old with multiple myeloma. The sequencing input was a population of CD138-negative cells sorted from bone marrow. CDR3 DNA: TGTGCCAGCAGCTGGGGACAGCCCAAAGAGACCCAGTACTTC. Translation gives CASSWGQPKETQYF.